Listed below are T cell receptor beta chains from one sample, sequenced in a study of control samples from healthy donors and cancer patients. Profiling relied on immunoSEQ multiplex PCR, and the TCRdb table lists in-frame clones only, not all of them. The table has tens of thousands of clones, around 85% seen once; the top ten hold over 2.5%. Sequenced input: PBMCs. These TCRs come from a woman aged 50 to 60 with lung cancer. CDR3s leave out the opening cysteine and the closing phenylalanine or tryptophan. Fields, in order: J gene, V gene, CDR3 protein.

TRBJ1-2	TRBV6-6	ASSFSPPNYGYT
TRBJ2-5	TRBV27	ASRVTYDREGETQY
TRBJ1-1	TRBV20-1	SASEQGKAF
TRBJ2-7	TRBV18	ASSPGRRYEQY
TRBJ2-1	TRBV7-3	ASSLSLGLEQF
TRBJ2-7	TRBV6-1	ASSDRARNEQY
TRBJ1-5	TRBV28	ASQTGAENQPQH
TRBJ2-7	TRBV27	ASSLSSLPYEQY
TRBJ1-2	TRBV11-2	ASSLGRLNYGYT
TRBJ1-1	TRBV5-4	ASGWGGPGTNTEAF
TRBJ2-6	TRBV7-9	ASSFPGFSGANVLT
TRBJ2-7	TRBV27	ASSPLGGGSYEQY
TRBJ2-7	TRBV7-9	ASSLMGPTEQY
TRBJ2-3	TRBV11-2	ASSRQGTDTQY
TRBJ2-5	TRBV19	ASRRTRQETQY
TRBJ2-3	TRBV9	ASSVVSGGTDTQY
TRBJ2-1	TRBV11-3	ASTPGDRLNEQF
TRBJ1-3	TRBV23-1	ASTHLRGRAGNTIY
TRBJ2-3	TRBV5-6	ASSLDGSTDTQY
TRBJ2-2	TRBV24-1	ATSGMRGVGELF
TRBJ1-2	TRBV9	ASSLGTGGNDGYT
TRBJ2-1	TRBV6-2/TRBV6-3	ASSRQDGVNEQF
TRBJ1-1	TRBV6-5	ASSYSGGQVNTEAF
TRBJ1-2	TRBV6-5	ASSYARTGGYT
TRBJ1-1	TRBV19	ASSIMRGAEAF
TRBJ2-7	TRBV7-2	ASSPNIQGSPYEQY